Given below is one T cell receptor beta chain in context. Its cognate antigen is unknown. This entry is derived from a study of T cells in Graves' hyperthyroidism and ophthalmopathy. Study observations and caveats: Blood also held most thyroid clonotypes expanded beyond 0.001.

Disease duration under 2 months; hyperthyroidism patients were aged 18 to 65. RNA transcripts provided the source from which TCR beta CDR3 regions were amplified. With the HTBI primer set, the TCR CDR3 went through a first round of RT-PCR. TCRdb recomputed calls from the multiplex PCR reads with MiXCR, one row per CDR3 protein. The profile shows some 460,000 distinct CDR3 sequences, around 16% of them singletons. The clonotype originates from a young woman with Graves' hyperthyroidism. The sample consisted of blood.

In DNA form, the CDR3 reads TGCAGTGCTAGTTCTGCGGGCACAGATACGCAGTATTTT. It translates to CSASSAGTDTQYF. The V gene is TRBV20-1, the J gene TRBJ2-3; the D is unclear. Germline V CDR1 and CDR2: DFQATT, SNEGSKA (reference sequence). The CDR3 extends over 13 amino acids. V dropped 3 bases and J dropped 1 base, with 8 bases sitting between them.